Described below is a single T cell receptor (beta chain) sequence and its context. Its antigen is not known. These data come from a study of OX40 agonist ivuxolimab in advanced cancers. Study-level background: Three patients had partial responses: one hepatocellular carcinoma, two cutaneous melanoma. Broader study findings: Expanded peripheral T-cell antigen specificity went undetermined.

Per germline, CDR1 SGDLS and CDR2 YYNGEE. J gave up 8 bases and V 7 bases, and 5 bases lay outside the gene matches. The CDR3 runs 11 residues. Assay: immunoSEQ multiplex PCR; the TCRdb copy retains only in-frame clones and omits some. Among more than 75,000 clones listed, around 80% were seen once. The chain combines TRBV9 with TRBJ1-2, with 7 nucleotides matching TRBD1. Sample: CD4+ or CD8+ T cells sorted from blood, taken in a trial of the OX40 agonist ivuxolimab. The receptor was isolated from an adult with an advanced solid tumor such as melanoma, head and neck, liver or kidney cancer. The CDR3 region has the DNA TGTGCCAGCGGGGGACAGTTCGGCTACACCTTC. Translated: CASGGQFGYTF.